These 17 T cell receptor beta chains came from one sample sequenced in a study of blood T cells in healthy people across ages. With a J-beta primer mix and a sample-barcoded 5' primer, a second PCR ran roughly 7 to 11 cycles. TCRdb fed the 5' RACE reads into MiXCR, producing one record per CDR3 protein. The table lists roughly 800,000 distinct CDR3 sequences, around 25% of them singletons. The same sample was also studied in work on T cells of mothers and their children.

The sequenced sample was blood. The receptors originated from a boy younger than 18 in good health.

The chain has TRBV29-1 and TRBJ1-5, with 12 positions matching TRBD1. Per the germline V gene, CDR1 is SQVTM and CDR2 is ANQGSEA. CDR3 size: 15 residues. The ends lost 6 bases at V and 4 bases at J; junction bases unmatched: 7. The CDR3 DNA reads as TGCAGCGTGGGACAGGGGGCCGGGGGTAATCAGCCCCAGCATTTT. Protein sequence: CSVGQGAGGNQPQHF.

This clonotype has more than one count but fewer than ten. The chain has TRBV11-2 and TRBJ2-5; no definite D call. The CDR3 extends over 14 amino acids. Looked up from germline, CDR1 is SGHAT and CDR2 is FQNNGV. Deletions cut 5 bases from V and 5 bases from J, with 15 bases between. CDR3 residues: CASSHNWGSETQYF. The CDR3 DNA reads as TGTGCCAGCAGCCATAATTGGGGTTCCGAGACCCAGTACTTC.

The chain combines TRBV29-1 with TRBJ1-4, with 9 bases that match TRBD1. V lost 6 bases, J lost 4 bases, and 6 bases stayed unmatched. Germline V CDR1 and CDR2: SQVTM, ANQGSEA. The CDR3 is 14 residues long. DNA for the CDR3: TGCAGCGTGAGCCTGGGACAGGGTAATGAAAAACTGTTTTTT. Translated: CSVSLGQGNEKLFF.

This chain uses TRBV4-1 with TRBJ2-5, with TRBD2 matching over 8 bases. The ends lost 3 bases at V and 0 bases at J; junction bases unmatched: 9. The CDR3 is made up of 17 amino acids. Germline V lookup: CDR1 MGHRA, CDR2 YSYEKL. CDR3 amino acids: CASSQEPLAGYQETQYF. The CDR3 coding sequence is TGCGCCAGCAGCCAGGAGCCTTTAGCGGGATACCAAGAGACCCAGTACTTC.

The rearrangement uses TRBV7-9 and TRBJ2-7; maybe TRBD2 (6 bases). The end of the DNA aligns better with TRBJ2-5, so the J call may be wrong. CDR3 length equals 12 residues. Germline lookup yields CDR1 SEHNR and CDR2 FQNEAQ (reference sequence). As DNA, the CDR3 is TGTGCCAGCCAATGGAGGGTAGAGACCCAGTACTTC. It encodes CASQWRVETQYF.

In this sample, this clonotype turned up a few times. The chain combines TRBV5-1 with TRBJ2-7; no reliable D call. Germline CDR1 and CDR2: SGHRS and YFSETQ. The length of the CDR3 is 14 residues. With 4 bases removed from V and 2 bases from J, the gap between germline ends came to 13 bases. Here the CDR3 DNA reads TGCGCCAGCAGCCCCTTTGGAGCAACCTACGAGCAGTACTTC. It encodes CASSPFGATYEQYF.

The chain recombines TRBV29-1 with TRBJ2-1; D might be TRBD1 or TRBD2, each matching 5 bases. Germline CDR1 is SQVTM and CDR2 is ANQGSEA. There are 14 residues in the CDR3. Trimming stripped 8 bases from V and 4 bases from J, with 18 bases between. CDR3 DNA sequence: TGCAGCTCAGTCACAGGACTGACTTACAATGAGCAGTTCTTC. It specifies CSSVTGLTYNEQFF.

J is TRBJ2-5 and V is TRBV6-1; possibly TRBD1 for D (6 bases). This CDR3 is 12 amino acids long. From germline, CDR1 is MNHNS and CDR2 SASEGT. The ends were cut back, 6 bases at V and 7 bases at J, with 12 bases in the middle. For the CDR3, the DNA is TGTGCCAGCAGCGGAACAGGGTTGACCCAGTACTTC. Protein sequence: CASSGTGLTQYF.

In its sample, this clonotype was seen once. The rearrangement uses TRBV29-1 and TRBJ2-1; D unresolved. V lost 3 bases and J 2 bases, leaving 5 bases between the germline ends. The CDR3 covers 12 residues. Germline V gene lookup returns CDR1 SQVTM and CDR2 ANQGSEA. The CDR3 here is CSVDYTYNEQFF. In DNA, the CDR3 is TGCAGCGTTGACTATACCTACAATGAGCAGTTCTTC.

The chain joins TRBV7-8 to TRBJ2-5, with a possible D match to TRBD1 (6 bases). The DNA end lines up better with TRBJ2-7; the J call may be wrong. Looked up from germline, CDR1 is SGHVS and CDR2 is FQNEAQ. The CDR3 totals 15 residues. The CDR3 region is CASSLTGSLSYEQYF. As DNA, the CDR3 is TGTGCCAGCAGCCTCACAGGGTCCCTCTCCTACGAGCAGTACTTC.

This clonotype has only a few counts. The CDR3 DNA reads as TGTGCCAGCAGCTTAGGCCGAGTCAGCAAAGAGACCCAGTACTTC. Translation gives CASSLGRVSKETQYF. The V and J genes are TRBV13 and TRBJ2-5; D ambiguous. V dropped 0 bases and J dropped 3 bases, with 11 bases sitting between them. There are 15 residues in the CDR3. In germline, CDR1 is PRHDT, CDR2 FYEKMQ (reference sequence).

A few counts support this clonotype. J is TRBJ2-7 and V is TRBV7-2; D might be TRBD1 (6 bases). Trimming shortened V by 4 bases and J by 7 bases, and 17 bases separated the two germline ends. CDR1 and CDR2 from the germline V gene are SGHTA and FQGNSA. The CDR3 has 14 amino acids. As DNA, the CDR3 is TGTGCCAGCAGCTCTTCAGGGGCCCCCCGGGAGCAGTACTTC. Its translation: CASSSSGAPREQYF.

V and J are TRBV29-1 and TRBJ1-1, with TRBD1 identical over 11 bases. Losses at the gene ends were 6 bases for V and 4 bases for J; bases not matched to a gene: 7. CDR1 and CDR2 from the germline V gene are SQVTM and ANQGSEA. The CDR3 length is 14 residues. The CDR3 DNA follows: TGCAGCGTGAGCCGAGGGACAGGGGGCACTGAAGCTTTCTTT. It is translated as CSVSRGTGGTEAFF.

This clonotype was seen more than once but under ten times. Germline is not matched at one junction end, which may reflect a read error. This chain uses TRBV7-7 with TRBJ2-5; D ambiguous. Germline values: CDR1 SSHAT, CDR2 FNYEAQ (reference sequence). The CDR3 length is 13 residues. The CDR3 DNA is TGTGCTAGCAGCCCCCTCCCTCAAGAGACCCAGTACTTC. It is translated as CASSPLPQETQYF. Looking up the rest from reference TRBV7-7 and TRBJ2-5 gives the full variable domain: GAGVSQSPRYKVTKRGQDVTLRCDPISSHATLYWYQQALGQGPEFLTYFNYEAQPDKSGLPSDRFSAERPEGSISTLTIQRTEQRDSAMYRCASSPLPQETQYFGPGTRLLVL.

The rearrangement joins TRBV4-2 to TRBJ2-7; the match to TRBD1 covers 9 bases. CDR3 length: 15 residues. CDR1 and CDR2 from the germline V gene are LGHNA and YNFKEQ. Unmatched junction bases numbered 9, after V lost 4 bases and J lost 5 bases. CDR3 in DNA: TGTGCCAGCAGCCGTAAAGGGACAGGGTGGGACGAGCAGTACTTC. Translated, it gives CASSRKGTGWDEQYF.

The chain couples TRBV7-2 to TRBJ1-2; 8 bases map to TRBD1. The germline V gene has CDR1 SGHTA and CDR2 FQGNSA. The CDR3 has 15 amino acids. After removal of 4 bases from V and 7 bases from J, the junction contained 11 bases not matched to a gene. In DNA form, the CDR3 reads TGTGCCAGCAGCTCGACGCCAGGGGGCGTAGGTGGCTACACCTTC. It codes for CASSSTPGGVGGYTF.

This chain uses TRBV12-3 or TRBV12-4 with TRBJ2-2, with 7 bases aligning to TRBD1. Trimming took 8 bases from V and 3 from J; bases not matched to a gene: 15. CDR3 length equals 17 residues. The DNA for the CDR3 is TGTGCCAGCTGCCTCTACCCGCCCGACAGGGACACCGGGGAGCTGTTTTTT. Its protein is CASCLYPPDRDTGELFF.